Here is one TCR beta chain with its context. The antigen remains undetermined. Germline CDR1 is DFQATT and CDR2 is SNEGSKA (reference sequence). The trim removed 1 base at V and 0 bases at J, leaving 3 bases unmatched. The CDR3 is 16 residues long. This sample is drawn from a study of T-cell memory formation after mild COVID-19. Study background: Among the donors, TCR clusters were largely specific to each donor. Whole-study findings and limits: Pre-infection memory held some responding clones, suggesting pre-existing cross-reactive T cells responded. Researchers report contracting CD4+ clones mostly in CM and EM, with CD8+ clones in EMRA.

TCRdb re-derived calls from the 5' RACE reads in MiXCR, one entry per CDR3 protein. The table lists 550,000 to 600,000 distinct CDR3 sequences, about 20% of them singletons. Sequences were obtained from PBMCs or a T cell subset sorted from them (not recorded which). The source is an adult woman who had mild COVID-19 (a few samples of this study predate the infection). Cell type and time point are not known. V usage is TRBV20-1 and J usage is TRBJ2-3; 11 bases align to TRBD2. The CDR3: CSARGGTSGSTDTQYF. The CDR3 nucleotides are TGCAGTGCTAGAGGCGGGACTAGCGGAAGCACAGATACGCAGTATTTT.